This TCR beta chain was obtained from a study of response to subunit inactivated influenza vaccine. Study-level results: The authors offered the suggestion that each seasonal influenza vaccination recruits few new T cells.

The CDR3 is 14 residues long. Germline CDR1 and CDR2: SGHRS and YFSETQ. Trimming cost V 6 bases and J 0 bases, with 12 bases left between them. TCRdb reprocessed the RT-PCR reads with MiXCR, giving one entry per CDR3 protein. The sample shows 650,000 to 800,000 distinct CDR3 sequences, roughly 14% of them seen only once. Regarding this clonotype: Its antigen remains unknown.

The source was PBMCs from blood, collected 14 to 15 days before vaccination. The chain uses TRBV5-1 and TRBJ2-5, with a weak D call TRBD1 (6 bases). The sequence derives from a man in his fifties who received an inactivated influenza vaccine. The CDR3 DNA is TGCGCCAGCAACACCGGGACACACCAAGAGACCCAGTACTTC. Residues: CASNTGTHQETQYF.